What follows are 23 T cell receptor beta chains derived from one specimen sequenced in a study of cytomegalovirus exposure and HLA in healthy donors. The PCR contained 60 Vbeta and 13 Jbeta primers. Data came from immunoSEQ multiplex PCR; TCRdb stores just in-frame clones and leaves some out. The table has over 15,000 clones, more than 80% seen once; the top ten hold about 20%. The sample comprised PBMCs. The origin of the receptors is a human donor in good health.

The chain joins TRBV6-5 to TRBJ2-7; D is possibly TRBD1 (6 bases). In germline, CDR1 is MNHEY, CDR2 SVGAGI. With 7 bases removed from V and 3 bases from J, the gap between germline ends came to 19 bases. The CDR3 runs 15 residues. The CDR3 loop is CASTSKGAGDYEQYF. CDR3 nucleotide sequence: TGTGCCAGCACCTCTAAAGGGGCAGGGGACTACGAGCAGTACTTC.

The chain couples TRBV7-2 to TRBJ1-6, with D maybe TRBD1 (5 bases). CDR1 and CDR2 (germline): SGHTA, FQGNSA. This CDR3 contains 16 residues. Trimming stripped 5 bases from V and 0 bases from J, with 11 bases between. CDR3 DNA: TGTGCCAGCAGCCTACAGGCACCCTCCTATAATTCACCCCTCCACTTT. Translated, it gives CASSLQAPSYNSPLHF.

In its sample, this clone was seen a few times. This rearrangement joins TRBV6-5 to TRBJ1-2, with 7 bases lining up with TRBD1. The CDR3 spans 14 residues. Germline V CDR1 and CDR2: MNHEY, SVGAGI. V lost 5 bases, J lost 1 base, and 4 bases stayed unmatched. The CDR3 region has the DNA TGTGCCAGCAGTCGACAGGGAGTTAACTATGGCTACACCTTC. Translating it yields CASSRQGVNYGYTF.

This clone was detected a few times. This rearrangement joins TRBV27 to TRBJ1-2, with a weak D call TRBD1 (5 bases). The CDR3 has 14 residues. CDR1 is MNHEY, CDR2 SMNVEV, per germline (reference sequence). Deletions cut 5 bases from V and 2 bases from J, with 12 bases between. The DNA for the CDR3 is TGTGCCAGCAGTCCCCGCCAGGGAAACTATGGCTACACCTTC. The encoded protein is CASSPRQGNYGYTF.

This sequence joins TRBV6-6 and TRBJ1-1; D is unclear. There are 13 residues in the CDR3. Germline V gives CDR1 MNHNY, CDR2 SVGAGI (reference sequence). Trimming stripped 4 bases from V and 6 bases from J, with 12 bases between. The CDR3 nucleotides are TGTGCCAGCAGTTCCCAGGATAGGTCTGAAGCTTTCTTT. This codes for CASSSQDRSEAFF.

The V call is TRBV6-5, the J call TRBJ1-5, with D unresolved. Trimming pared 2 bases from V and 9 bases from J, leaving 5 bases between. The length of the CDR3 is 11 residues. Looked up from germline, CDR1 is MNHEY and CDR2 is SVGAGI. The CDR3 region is CASSYPRPQHF. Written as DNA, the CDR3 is TGTGCCAGCAGTTACCCCAGGCCCCAGCATTTT.

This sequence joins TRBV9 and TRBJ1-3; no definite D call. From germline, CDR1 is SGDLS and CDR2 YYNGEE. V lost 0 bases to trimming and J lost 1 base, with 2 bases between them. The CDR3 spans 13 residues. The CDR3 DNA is TGTGCCAGCAGCGTAGCTTCTGGAAACACCATATATTTT. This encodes CASSVASGNTIYF.

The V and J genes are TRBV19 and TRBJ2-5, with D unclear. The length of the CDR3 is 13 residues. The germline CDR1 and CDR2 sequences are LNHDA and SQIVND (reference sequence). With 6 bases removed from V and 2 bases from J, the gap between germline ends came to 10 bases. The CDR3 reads CASSLLGQETQYF. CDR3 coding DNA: TGTGCCAGTAGCCTTCTCGGGCAAGAGACCCAGTACTTC.

The CDR3 protein is CASSPQGASNQPQHF. The CDR3 DNA reads TGCGCCAGCAGCCCCCAGGGGGCTAGCAATCAGCCCCAGCATTTT. The chain is built from TRBV4-1 and TRBJ1-5; TRBD1 matches at 8 bases. J lost 0 bases, V lost 4 bases, and 2 bases had no gene match. This CDR3 is 15 amino acids long. CDR1 and CDR2 from the germline V gene are MGHRA and YSYEKL.

The CDR3 protein is CASSYTGGDYGYTF. The CDR3 DNA follows: TGTGCCAGCAGTTATACAGGGGGCGACTATGGCTACACCTTC. V usage is TRBV2 and J usage is TRBJ1-2; 9 bases agree with TRBD1. After removal of 5 bases from V and 3 bases from J, the junction contained 4 bases not matched to a gene. CDR1 SNHLY and CDR2 FYNNEI come from the germline V gene. This CDR3 has 14 amino acids.

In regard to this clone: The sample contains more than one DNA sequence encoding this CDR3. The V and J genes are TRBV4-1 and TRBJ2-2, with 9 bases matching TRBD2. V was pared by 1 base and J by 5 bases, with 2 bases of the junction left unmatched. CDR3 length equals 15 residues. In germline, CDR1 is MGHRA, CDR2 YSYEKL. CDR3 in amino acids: CASSQGLAGTGELFF. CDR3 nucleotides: TGCGCCAGCAGCCAAGGGCTAGCGGGGACCGGGGAGCTGTTTTTT.

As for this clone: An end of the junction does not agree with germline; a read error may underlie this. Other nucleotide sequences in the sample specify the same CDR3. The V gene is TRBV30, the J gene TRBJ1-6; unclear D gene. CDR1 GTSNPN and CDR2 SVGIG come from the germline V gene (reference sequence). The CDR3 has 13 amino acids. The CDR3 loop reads CGLEVWRNSPLHF. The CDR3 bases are TGCGGCCTGGAGGTATGGCGGAATTCACCCCTCCACTTT.

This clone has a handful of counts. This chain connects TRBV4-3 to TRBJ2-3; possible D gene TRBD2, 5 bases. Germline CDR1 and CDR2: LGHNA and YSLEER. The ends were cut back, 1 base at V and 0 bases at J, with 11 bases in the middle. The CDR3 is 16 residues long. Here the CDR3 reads CASSQAIALSTDTQYF. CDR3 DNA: TGCGCCAGCAGCCAAGCTATAGCGCTTAGCACAGATACGCAGTATTTT.

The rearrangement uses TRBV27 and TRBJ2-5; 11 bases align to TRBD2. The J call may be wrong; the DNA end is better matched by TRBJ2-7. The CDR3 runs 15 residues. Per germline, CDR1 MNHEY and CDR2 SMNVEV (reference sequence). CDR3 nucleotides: TGTGCCAGCAGTTTATCCGGGACTAGCGGTAACGAGCAGTACTTC. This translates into CASSLSGTSGNEQYF.

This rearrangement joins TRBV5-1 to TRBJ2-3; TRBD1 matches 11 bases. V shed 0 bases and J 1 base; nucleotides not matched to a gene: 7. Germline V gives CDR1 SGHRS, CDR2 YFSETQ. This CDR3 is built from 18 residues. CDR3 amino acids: CASSLGLPGQGGTDTQYF. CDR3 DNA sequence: TGCGCCAGCAGCTTGGGGTTACCGGGACAGGGGGGCACAGATACGCAGTATTTT.

This chain's CDR3 is CASTFRGRDRVGSWGTIYF. CDR3 nucleotide sequence: TGTGCCAGCACCTTTAGGGGTAGGGACAGGGTAGGGAGTTGGGGCACCATATATTTT. The chain uses TRBV21-1 and TRBJ1-3; TRBD1 is taken as the D call from the table, unchecked against the DNA. TRBV21-1 is tagged as a pseudogene. The CDR3 loop spans 19 amino acids.

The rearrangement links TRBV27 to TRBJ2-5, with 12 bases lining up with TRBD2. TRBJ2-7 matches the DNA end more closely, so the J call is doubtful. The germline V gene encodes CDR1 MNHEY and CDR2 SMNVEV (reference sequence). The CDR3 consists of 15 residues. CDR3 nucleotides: TGTGCCAGCAGTGCCTGGACTAGCGGGGTACCCGAGCAGTACTTC. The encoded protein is CASSAWTSGVPEQYF.

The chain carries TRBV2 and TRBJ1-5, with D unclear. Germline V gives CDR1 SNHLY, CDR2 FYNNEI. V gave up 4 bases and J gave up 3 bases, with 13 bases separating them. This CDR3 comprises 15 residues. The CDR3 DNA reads TGTGCCAGCAGTGTTTCGGCGGCCTACAATCAGCCCCAGCATTTT. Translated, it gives CASSVSAAYNQPQHF. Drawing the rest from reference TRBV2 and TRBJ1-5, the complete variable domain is EPEVTQTPSHQVTQMGQEVILRCVPISNHLYFYWYRQILGQKVEFLVSFYNNEISEKSEIFDDQFSVERPDGSNFTLKIRSTKLEDSAMYFCASSVSAAYNQPQHFGDGTRLSIL.

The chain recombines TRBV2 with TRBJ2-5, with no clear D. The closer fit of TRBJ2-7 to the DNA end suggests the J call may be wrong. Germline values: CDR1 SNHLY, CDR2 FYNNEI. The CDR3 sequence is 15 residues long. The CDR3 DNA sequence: TGTGCCAGCAGGGTGGCAGTTAGTAGCTCCTACGAGCAGTACTTC. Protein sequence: CASRVAVSSSYEQYF.

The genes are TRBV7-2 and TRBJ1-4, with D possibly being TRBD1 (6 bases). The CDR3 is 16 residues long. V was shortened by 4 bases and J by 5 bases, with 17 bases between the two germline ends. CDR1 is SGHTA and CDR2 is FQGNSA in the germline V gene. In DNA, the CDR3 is TGTGCCAGCAGCTCCCAACAGGGTCTGCAAAATGAAAAACTGTTTTTT. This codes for CASSSQQGLQNEKLFF.

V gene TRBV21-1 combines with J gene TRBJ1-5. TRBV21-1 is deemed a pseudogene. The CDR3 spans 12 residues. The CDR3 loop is CASSKEGQPQHF. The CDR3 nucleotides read TGTGCCAGCAGCAAGGAGGGTCAGCCCCAGCATTTT.

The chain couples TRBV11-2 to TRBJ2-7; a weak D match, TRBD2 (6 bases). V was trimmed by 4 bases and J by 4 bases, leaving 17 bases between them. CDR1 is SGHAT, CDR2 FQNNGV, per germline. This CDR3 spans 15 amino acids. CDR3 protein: CASSSRLQGGYEQYF. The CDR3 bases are TGTGCCAGCAGCTCCAGGCTCCAGGGAGGATACGAGCAGTACTTC.

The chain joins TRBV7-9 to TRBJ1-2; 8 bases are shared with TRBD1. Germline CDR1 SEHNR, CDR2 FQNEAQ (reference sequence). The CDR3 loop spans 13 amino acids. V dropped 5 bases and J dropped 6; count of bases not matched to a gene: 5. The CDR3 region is CASSHGQGDGYTF. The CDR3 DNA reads TGTGCCAGCAGCCACGGACAGGGAGATGGCTACACCTTC.